This T cell receptor (beta chain) was retrieved from a study of shared clonotypes between healthy human individuals. Points from the study as a whole: A generally larger estimated richness was seen in naive subsets than in memory subsets. Several donors showed sharing of approximately 5% of naive CD4 clonotypes.

Donors included only healthy HIV-negative adults lacking recent acute infections or vaccinations. A word on this clone: As yet, its antigen is unknown.

In the sorted-subset replicate PCRs, approximately 200 ng DNA, around 30,000 T cell genomes, was used. The table came from immunoSEQ multiplex PCR; TCRdb's copy has only in-frame clones and leaves some out. The table has about 2.3 million clones, about 92% seen once. V was cut by 5 bases and J by 1 base, with 9 bases left in between. From germline, CDR1 is SGDLS and CDR2 YYNGEE. The length of the CDR3 is 13 residues. V and J are TRBV9 and TRBJ1-1; TRBD1 might be the D (6 bases). The clonotype originates from a man younger than 35 in good health. Some clones in this sample may be carry-over from other donors' samples. The material sequenced was naive CD4+ T cells from PBMCs. The subset here: CD45RA+ positively selected. This CDR3 is CASRAQGNTEAFF. The CDR3 nucleotides read TGTGCCAGCAGGGCACAGGGGAACACTGAAGCTTTCTTT.